These 10 T cell receptor beta chains share one sample of origin, sequenced in a study of vaccination effects on CD4 cells after COVID-19. What these receptors recognize is not known. Method: immunoSEQ multiplex PCR; TCRdb's copy keeps in-frame clones and lacks some. The sample consists of tens of thousands of clones, 78% of them appearing once. ViraFEST assay sequencing came after antigen-specific CD4+ T cells were expanded with viral peptide pools. At the end of roughly 9 days of culture, CD4+ T cells were isolated. According to the study, vaccine recipients showed no prior SARS-CoV-2 infection and negative nucleocapsid antibodies. The source material was CD4+ T cells from PBMCs cultured with SARS-CoV-2 spike peptides, sampled before COVID-19 vaccination. The source is a human donor who received a COVID-19 vaccine.

This chain connects TRBV30 to TRBJ1-2, with D hard to call. The CDR3 has 11 residues. V lost 2 bases, J lost 3 bases, and 4 bases lay in between. Germline values: CDR1 GTSNPN, CDR2 SVGIG (reference sequence). In DNA form, the CDR3 reads TGTGCCTGGAGTCCATACTATGGCTACACCTTC. Its translation is CAWSPYYGYTF.

The gene calls are TRBV24-1 and TRBJ2-1; 8 positions agree with TRBD1. CDR1 and CDR2 from the germline V gene are KGHDR and SFDVKD. V was clipped by 1 base and J by 6 bases; unmatched bases: 7. This CDR3 is 16 amino acids long. The CDR3 DNA reads as TGTGCCACCAGTGATTTAGTCCAGGGGGCTATCAATGAGCAGTTCTTC. It yields the protein CATSDLVQGAINEQFF.

This chain joins TRBV6-5 and TRBJ1-5, with 7 nucleotides matching TRBD1. CDR1 is MNHEY, CDR2 SVGAGI, per germline. J was trimmed by 1 base and V by 3 bases; bases with no gene match: 3. The CDR3 is 15 residues long. CDR3 region: CASSYSGGSNQPQHF. The CDR3 region has the DNA TGTGCCAGCAGTTATTCAGGGGGGAGCAATCAGCCCCAGCATTTT.

The V and J genes are TRBV30 and TRBJ2-3; TRBD2 matches 8 bases. J gave up 6 bases and V 3 bases, and 11 bases lay outside the gene matches. The CDR3 sequence is 15 residues long. Germline lookup yields CDR1 GTSNPN and CDR2 SVGIG (reference sequence). The CDR3 DNA follows: TGTGCCTGGAGCCGGGGGGGCAGTTCGGGGGATACGCAGTATTTT. It specifies CAWSRGGSSGDTQYF.

This chain uses TRBV30 with TRBJ1-4; 7 bases are a match to TRBD1. This CDR3 region has 15 residues. J lost 3 bases, V lost 0 bases, and 4 bases had no gene match. Per the germline V gene, CDR1 is GTSNPN and CDR2 is SVGIG (reference sequence). The CDR3 DNA sequence: TGTGCCTGGAGTGTCAGGGGACAGCCTAATGAAAAACTGTTTTTT. This codes for CAWSVRGQPNEKLFF.

In nucleotides, the CDR3 is TGTGCCATCAGTGAGGCAGGTCAGGGGCAGCCCCAGCATTTT. This gives the protein CAISEAGQGQPQHF. The chain employs TRBV10-3 and TRBJ1-5; perhaps TRBD1 as D (6 bases). The CDR3 is 14 amino acids. V dropped 2 bases and J dropped 7 bases, with 12 bases sitting between them. From germline, CDR1 is ENHRY and CDR2 SYGVKD.

This chain's CDR3 is CASSLRGSEKLFF. The CDR3 DNA sequence: TGTGCCAGCAGTTTAAGGGGAAGTGAAAAACTGTTTTTT. V is TRBV28 and J is TRBJ1-4; D is perhaps TRBD1 (5 bases). Trimming shortened V by 2 bases and J by 7 bases, and 8 bases separated the two germline ends. The germline V gene encodes CDR1 MDHEN and CDR2 SYDVKM. CDR3 size: 13 residues.

V gene TRBV24-1 combines with J gene TRBJ2-2; maybe TRBD2 (7 bases). V lost 0 bases to trimming and J lost 6 bases, with 19 bases between them. CDR3 length: 18 amino acids. Germline V lookup: CDR1 KGHDR, CDR2 SFDVKD. CDR3 region: CATSDLLSSGGHPGELFF. The CDR3 coding sequence is TGTGCCACCAGTGATTTGCTATCTTCGGGGGGCCACCCCGGGGAGCTGTTTTTT.

This clone came up a few times. CDR3 in DNA: TGTGCCAGCCAGACAGGGCTAGGGGAGACCCAGTACTTC. Translating it yields CASQTGLGETQYF. The chain uses TRBV2 and TRBJ2-5; TRBD1 matches at 7 bases. Per the germline V gene, CDR1 is SNHLY and CDR2 is FYNNEI. Unmatched junction bases numbered 8, after V lost 8 bases and J lost 5 bases. This CDR3 is built from 13 residues. The variable domain in full, with the rest retrieved from reference TRBV2 and TRBJ2-5, is EPEVTQTPSHQVTQMGQEVILRCVPISNHLYFYWYRQILGQKVEFLVSFYNNEISEKSEIFDDQFSVERPDGSNFTLKIRSTKLEDSAMYFCASQTGLGETQYFGPGTRLLVL.

V gene TRBV10-3 combines with J gene TRBJ1-1, with TRBD1 identical over 8 bases. The V and J ends lost 4 bases and 1 base, in that order; junction bases with no gene match: 8. The CDR3 sequence is 16 residues long. Per germline, CDR1 ENHRY and CDR2 SYGVKD. CDR3 protein: CAISGGRTGQNTEAFF. The CDR3 DNA is TGTGCCATCAGTGGGGGGAGGACAGGGCAGAACACTGAAGCTTTCTTT.